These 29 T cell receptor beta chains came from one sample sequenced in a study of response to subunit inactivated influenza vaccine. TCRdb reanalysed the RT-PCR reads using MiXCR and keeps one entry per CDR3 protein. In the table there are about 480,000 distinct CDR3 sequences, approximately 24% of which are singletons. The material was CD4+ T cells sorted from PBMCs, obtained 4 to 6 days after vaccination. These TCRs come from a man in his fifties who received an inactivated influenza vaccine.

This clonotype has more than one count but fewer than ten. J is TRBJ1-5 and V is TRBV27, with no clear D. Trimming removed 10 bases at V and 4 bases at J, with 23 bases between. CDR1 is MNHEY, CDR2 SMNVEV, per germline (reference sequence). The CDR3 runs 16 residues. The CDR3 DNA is TGTGCCATGTACCGGACGGAGTCCCTTAAAAATCAGCCCCAGCATTTT. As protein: CAMYRTESLKNQPQHF.

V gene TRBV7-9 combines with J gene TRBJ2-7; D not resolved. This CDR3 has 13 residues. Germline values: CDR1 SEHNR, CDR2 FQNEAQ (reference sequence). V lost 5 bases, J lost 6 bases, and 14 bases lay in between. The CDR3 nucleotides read TGTGCCAGCAGCCCCGCTGGGCCGATCGAGCAGTACTTC. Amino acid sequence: CASSPAGPIEQYF.

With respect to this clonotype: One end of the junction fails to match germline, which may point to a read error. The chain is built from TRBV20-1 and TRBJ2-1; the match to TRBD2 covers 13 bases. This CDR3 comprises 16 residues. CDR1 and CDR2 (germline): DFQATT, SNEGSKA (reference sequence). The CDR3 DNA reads TGCTGTGCTAGAGATCCTACTAGCGGGAGGGTCAATGAGCAGTTCTTC. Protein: CCARDPTSGRVNEQFF.

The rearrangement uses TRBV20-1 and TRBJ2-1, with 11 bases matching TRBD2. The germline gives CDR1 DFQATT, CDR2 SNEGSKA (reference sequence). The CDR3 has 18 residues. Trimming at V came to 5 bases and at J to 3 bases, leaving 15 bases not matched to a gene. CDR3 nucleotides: TGCAGTGCTTCTGTACTAGCGGGGGCCGAAGCCTACTACAATGAGCAGTTCTTC. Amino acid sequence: CSASVLAGAEAYYNEQFF.

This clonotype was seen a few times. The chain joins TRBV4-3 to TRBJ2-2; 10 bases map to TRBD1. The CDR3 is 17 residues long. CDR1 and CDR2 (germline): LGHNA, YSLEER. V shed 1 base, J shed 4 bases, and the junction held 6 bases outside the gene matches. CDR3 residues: CASSQAGTGVFTGELFF. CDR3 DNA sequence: TGCGCCAGCAGCCAAGCCGGGACAGGGGTTTTCACCGGGGAGCTGTTTTTT.

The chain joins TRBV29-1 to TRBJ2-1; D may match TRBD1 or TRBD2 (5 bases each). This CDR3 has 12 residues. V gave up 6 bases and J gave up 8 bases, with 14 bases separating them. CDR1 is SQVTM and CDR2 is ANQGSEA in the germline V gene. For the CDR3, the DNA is TGCAGCGTGGATCCGGGGCTTTATGAGCAGTTCTTC. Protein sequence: CSVDPGLYEQFF.

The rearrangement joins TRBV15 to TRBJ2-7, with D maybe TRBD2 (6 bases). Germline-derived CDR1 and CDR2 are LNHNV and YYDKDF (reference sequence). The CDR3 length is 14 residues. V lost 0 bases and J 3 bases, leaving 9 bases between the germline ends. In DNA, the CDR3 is TGTGCCACCAGCAGAGATCTGGGGGGCTACGAGCAGTACTTC. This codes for CATSRDLGGYEQYF.

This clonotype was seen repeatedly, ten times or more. The CDR3 here is CASRGETQYF. In DNA form, the CDR3 reads TGTGCCAGCAGGGGAGAGACCCAGTACTTC. The J gene is TRBJ2-5, the V gene TRBV28, with D unclear. There are 10 residues in the CDR3. Between the trimmed V and J ends, which lost 6 bases and 4 bases, there was a span of 3 bases. Germline lookup yields CDR1 MDHEN and CDR2 SYDVKM.

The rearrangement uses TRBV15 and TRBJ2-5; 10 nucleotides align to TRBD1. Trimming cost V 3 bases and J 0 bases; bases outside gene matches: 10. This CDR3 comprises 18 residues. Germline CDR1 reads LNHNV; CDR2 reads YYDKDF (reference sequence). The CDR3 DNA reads TGTGCCACCAGCAGGGATAAGGCCGGGACAGGGGACCAAGAGACCCAGTACTTC. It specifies CATSRDKAGTGDQETQYF.

This CDR3 reads CSANGLGAQETQYF. The CDR3 nucleotides are TGCAGTGCTAACGGCCTAGGGGCTCAAGAGACCCAGTACTTC. The chain combines TRBV20-1 with TRBJ2-5; possible D gene TRBD1, 5 bases. V was cut by 4 bases and J by 2 bases, with 14 bases left in between. The length of the CDR3 is 14 residues. The V gene's germline CDR1 is DFQATT and CDR2 SNEGSKA (reference sequence).

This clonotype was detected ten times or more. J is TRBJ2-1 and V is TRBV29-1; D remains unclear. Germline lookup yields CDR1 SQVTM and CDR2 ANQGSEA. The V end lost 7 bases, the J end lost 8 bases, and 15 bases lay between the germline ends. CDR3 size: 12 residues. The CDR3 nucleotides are TGCAGCGCTTTTGGGGTACTCGATGAGCAGTTCTTC. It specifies CSAFGVLDEQFF.

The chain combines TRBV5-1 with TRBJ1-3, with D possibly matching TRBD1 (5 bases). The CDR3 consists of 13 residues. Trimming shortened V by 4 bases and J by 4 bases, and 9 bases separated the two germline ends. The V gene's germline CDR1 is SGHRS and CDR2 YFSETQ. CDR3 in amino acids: CASSPDRGNTIYF. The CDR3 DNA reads TGCGCCAGCAGCCCTGACAGAGGAAACACCATATATTTT.

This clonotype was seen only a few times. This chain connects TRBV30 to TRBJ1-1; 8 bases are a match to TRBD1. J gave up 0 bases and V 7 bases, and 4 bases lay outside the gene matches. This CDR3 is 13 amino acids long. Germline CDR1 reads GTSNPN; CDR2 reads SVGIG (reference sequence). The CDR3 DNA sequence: TGTGCCTACCACAGGGGGGTGAACACTGAAGCTTTCTTT. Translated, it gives CAYHRGVNTEAFF.

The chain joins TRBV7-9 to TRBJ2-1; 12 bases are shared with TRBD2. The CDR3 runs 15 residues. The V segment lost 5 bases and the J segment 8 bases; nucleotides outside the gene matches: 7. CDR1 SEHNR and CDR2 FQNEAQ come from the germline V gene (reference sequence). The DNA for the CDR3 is TGTGCCAGCAGCACTGGACTAGCGGGGTCTTATGAGCAGTTCTTC. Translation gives CASSTGLAGSYEQFF.

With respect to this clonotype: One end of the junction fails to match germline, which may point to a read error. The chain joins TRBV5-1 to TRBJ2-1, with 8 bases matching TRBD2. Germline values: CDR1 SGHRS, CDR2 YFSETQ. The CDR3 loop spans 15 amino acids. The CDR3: CTSSPSGSSYNEQFF. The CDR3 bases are TGCACCAGCAGCCCGAGCGGGAGCTCCTACAATGAGCAGTTCTTC.

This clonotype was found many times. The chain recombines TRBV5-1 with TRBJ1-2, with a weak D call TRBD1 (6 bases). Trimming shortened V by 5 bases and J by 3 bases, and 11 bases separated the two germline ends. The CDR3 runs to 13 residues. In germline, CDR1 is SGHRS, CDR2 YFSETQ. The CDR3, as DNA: TGCGCCAGCAGTTCCGGGGGCGACTATGGCTACACCTTC. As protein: CASSSGGDYGYTF.

This CDR3 reads CASSLGSSGAETQYF. The CDR3, as DNA: TGTGCCAGCAGCTTAGGGTCTAGCGGCGCGGAGACCCAGTACTTC. This rearrangement joins TRBV11-2 to TRBJ2-5; 7 bases are a match to TRBD2. J gave up 5 bases and V 1 base, and 7 bases lay outside the gene matches. Germline V gives CDR1 SGHAT, CDR2 FQNNGV. CDR3 length: 15 amino acids.

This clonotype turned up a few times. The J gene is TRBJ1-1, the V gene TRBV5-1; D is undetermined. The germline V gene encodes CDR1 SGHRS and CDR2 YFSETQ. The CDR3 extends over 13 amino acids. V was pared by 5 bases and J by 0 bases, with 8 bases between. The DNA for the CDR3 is TGCGCCAGCAGGGCCGATATGAACACTGAAGCTTTCTTT. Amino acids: CASRADMNTEAFF.

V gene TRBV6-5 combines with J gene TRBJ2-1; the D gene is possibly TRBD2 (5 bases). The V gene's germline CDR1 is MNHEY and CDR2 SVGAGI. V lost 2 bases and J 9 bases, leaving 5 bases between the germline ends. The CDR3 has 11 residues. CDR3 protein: CASSYAGEQFF. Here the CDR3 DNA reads TGTGCCAGCAGTTACGCGGGTGAGCAGTTCTTC.

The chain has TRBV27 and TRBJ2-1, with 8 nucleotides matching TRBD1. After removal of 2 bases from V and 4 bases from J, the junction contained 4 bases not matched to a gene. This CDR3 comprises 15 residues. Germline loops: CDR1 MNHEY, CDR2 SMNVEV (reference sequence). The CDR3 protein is CASSLIRGRYNEQFF. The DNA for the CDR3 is TGTGCCAGCAGTTTAATCAGGGGGCGGTACAATGAGCAGTTCTTC.

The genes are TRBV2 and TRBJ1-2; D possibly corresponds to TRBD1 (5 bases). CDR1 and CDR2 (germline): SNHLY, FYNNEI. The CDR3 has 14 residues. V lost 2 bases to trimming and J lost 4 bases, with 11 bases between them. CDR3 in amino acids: CASSERAGGYGYTF. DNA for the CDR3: TGTGCCAGCAGTGAACGGGCCGGGGGCTATGGCTACACCTTC.

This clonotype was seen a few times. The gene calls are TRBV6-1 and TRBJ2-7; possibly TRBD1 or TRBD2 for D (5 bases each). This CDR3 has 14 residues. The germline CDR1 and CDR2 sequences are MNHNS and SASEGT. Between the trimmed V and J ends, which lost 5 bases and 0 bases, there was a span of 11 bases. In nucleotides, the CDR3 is TGTGCCAGCAGTACGGCAGGGAGCTCCTACGAGCAGTACTTC. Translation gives CASSTAGSSYEQYF.

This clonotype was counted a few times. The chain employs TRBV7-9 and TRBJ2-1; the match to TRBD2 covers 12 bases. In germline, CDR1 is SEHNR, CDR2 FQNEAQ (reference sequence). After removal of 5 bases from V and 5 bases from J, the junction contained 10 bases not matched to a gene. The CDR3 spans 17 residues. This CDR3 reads CASSPRLAGAFDNEQFF. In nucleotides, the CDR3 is TGTGCCAGCAGCCCTAGACTAGCGGGAGCGTTCGACAATGAGCAGTTCTTC.

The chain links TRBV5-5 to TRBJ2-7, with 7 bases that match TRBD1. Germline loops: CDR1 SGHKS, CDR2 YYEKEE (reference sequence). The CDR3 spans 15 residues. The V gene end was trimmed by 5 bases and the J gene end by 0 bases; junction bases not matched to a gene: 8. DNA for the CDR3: TGTGCCAGCAGTCACCGGGACAGTGGCTCCTACGAGCAGTACTTC. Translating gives CASSHRDSGSYEQYF.

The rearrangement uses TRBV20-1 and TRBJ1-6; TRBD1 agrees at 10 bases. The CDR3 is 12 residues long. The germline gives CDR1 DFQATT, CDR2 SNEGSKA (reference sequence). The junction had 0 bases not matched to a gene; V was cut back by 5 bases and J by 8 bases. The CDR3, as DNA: TGCAGTGCTGGGACAGGGGATTCACCCCTCCACTTT. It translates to CSAGTGDSPLHF.

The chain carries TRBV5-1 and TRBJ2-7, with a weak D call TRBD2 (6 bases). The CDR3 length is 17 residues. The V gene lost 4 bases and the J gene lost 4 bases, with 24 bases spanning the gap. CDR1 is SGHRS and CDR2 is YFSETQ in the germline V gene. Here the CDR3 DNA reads TGCGCCAGCAGCCCCGGGACTTGGGCCCCCGGGGCTTACGAGCAGTACTTC. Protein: CASSPGTWAPGAYEQYF.

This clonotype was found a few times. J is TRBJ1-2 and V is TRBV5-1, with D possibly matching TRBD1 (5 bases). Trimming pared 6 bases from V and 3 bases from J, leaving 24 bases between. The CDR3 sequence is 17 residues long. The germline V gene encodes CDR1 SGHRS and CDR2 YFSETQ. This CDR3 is CASTGEPAATSYYGYTF. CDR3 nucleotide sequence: TGCGCCAGCACGGGGGAACCGGCAGCAACCTCCTACTATGGCTACACCTTC. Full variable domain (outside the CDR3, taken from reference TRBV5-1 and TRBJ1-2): KAGVTQTPRYLIKTRGQQVTLSCSPISGHRSVSWYQQTPGQGLQFLFEYFSETQRNKGNFPGRFSGRQFSNSRSEMNVSTLELGDSALYLCASTGEPAATSYYGYTFGSGTRLTVV.

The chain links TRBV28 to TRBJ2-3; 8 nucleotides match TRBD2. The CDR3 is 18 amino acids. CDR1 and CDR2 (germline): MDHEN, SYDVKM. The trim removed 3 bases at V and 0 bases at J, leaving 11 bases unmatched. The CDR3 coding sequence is TGTGCCAGCAGTTTCCGGCTAGCGGGTTGGACTAGCACAGATACGCAGTATTTT. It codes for CASSFRLAGWTSTDTQYF.

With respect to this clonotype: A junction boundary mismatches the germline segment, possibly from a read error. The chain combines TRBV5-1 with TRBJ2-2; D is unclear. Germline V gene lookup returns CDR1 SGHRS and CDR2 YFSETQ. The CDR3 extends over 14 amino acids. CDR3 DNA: TGCGTCAGCAGCTTGGTACCGAACACCGGGGAGCTGTTTTTT. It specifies CVSSLVPNTGELFF.